This T cell receptor beta chain came from a study of blood T cell repertoires in COVID-19. The CDR3 consists of 14 residues. Trimming cost V 0 bases and J 3 bases, with 7 bases left between them. Germline assignment: CDR1 LNHDA and CDR2 SQIVND (reference sequence). Assay: immunoSEQ multiplex PCR; the TCRdb copy retains only in-frame clones and omits some. The data contain roughly 300,000 clones, under 90% of them singletons. The material sequenced was peripheral blood. The chain employs TRBV19 and TRBJ2-3; possibly TRBD1 for D (6 bases). The TCR was taken from a woman aged 45-65 years who had recovered from COVID-19. The CDR3 nucleotides are TGTGCCAGTAGTATAGATGGGACAACAGATACGCAGTATTTT. It encodes CASSIDGTTDTQYF.